The clone carrying this T cell receptor beta chain was counted between two and nine times. The antigen remains unidentified. The sample originates from a study of T cells after yellow fever vaccination. Study observations and caveats: The study noted that FACS-sorted repertoires could contain abundant clonotypes contaminating from the bulk population. Reappearance after the booster was seen for most primary-vaccination clones, at 95% to 97% CD4 and 85% to 90% CD8. It was a small share of clonotypes that appeared in both CD4 and CD8 compartments.

Template switching with 5'RACE generated the TCR cDNA and added a universal primer site and UMIs. TCRdb recomputed calls from the 5' RACE reads with MiXCR, one row per CDR3 protein. The top ten hold about 15% of the sample, which has 610,000 or so distinct CDR3 sequences, roughly an eighth seen once. CDR1 is SGHAT and CDR2 is FQDESV in the germline V gene (reference sequence). Deletions cut 4 bases from V and 2 bases from J, with 8 bases between. The CDR3 runs 13 residues. The source of this sequence is a man under 40 who received the YFV17D yellow fever vaccine. This specimen consisted of PBMCs, obtained on the day of the yellow fever booster vaccination. The rearrangement joins TRBV11-1 to TRBJ2-5, with D tentatively TRBD1 (5 bases). The CDR3, as DNA: TGTGCCAGCAGCTGGCCAGGGCAAGAGACCCAGTACTTC. Translation: CASSWPGQETQYF.